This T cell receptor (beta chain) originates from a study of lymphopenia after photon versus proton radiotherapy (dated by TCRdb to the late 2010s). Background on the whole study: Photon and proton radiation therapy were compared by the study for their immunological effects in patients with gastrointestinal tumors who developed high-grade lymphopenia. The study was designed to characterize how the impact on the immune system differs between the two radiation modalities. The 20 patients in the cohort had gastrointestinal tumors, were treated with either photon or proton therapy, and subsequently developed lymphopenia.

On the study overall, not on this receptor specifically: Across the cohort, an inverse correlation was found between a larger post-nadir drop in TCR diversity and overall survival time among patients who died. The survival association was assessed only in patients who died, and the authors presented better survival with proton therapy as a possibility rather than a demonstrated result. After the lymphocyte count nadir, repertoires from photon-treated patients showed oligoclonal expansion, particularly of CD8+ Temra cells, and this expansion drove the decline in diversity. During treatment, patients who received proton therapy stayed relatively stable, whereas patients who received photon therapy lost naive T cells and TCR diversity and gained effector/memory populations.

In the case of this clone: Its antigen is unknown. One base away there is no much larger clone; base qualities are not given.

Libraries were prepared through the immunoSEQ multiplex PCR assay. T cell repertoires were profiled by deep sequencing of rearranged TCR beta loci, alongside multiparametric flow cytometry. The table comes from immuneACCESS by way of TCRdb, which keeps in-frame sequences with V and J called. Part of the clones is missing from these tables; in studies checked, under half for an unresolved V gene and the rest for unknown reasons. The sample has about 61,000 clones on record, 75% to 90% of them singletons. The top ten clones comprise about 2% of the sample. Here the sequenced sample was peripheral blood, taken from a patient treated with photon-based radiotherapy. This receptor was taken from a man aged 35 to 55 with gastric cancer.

CDR3 region: CASSQDFGEGYEQYF. In nucleotides, the sequence is TGCGCCAGCAGCCAAGACTTCGGGGAGGGGTACGAGCAGTACTTC. The V gene is TRBV4-3 and the J gene is TRBJ2-7; 7 bases in the middle match TRBD2. Germline trimming: 0 bases from V, 4 bases from J; junction bases outside gene matches: 6. From cysteine to phenylalanine, the CDR3 is 15 amino acids long. Here the CDR3 DNA is all that survives: 45 bases in frame from base 1. For CDR1 and CDR2, the germline V gene lists LGHNA and YSLEER.